The clone carrying this T cell receptor (beta chain) was detected many times. This record belongs to a study of CD8+CD57+ T cells in acquired aplastic anemia. Overall study context: An average of roughly 3 ug of DNA was obtained from sorted CD4+ and CD8+ cells. Healthy donors gave some 10 million reads on average for CD4+ cells.

Trimming took 0 bases from V and 2 from J; bases not matched to a gene: 10. The CDR3 is 16 residues long. Germline V CDR1 and CDR2: DFQATT, SNEGSKA (reference sequence). Profiling that covered TCR beta VDJ and CDR3 relied on genomic DNA as its template. A single record per CDR3 protein comes from TCRdb applying MiXCR to the reads. The sample shows some 130,000 distinct CDR3 sequences, around two fifths of them seen only once. The sample consisted of sorted CD4+, CD8+, or CD8+CD57+ T cells (not recorded which) from PBMCs. This sequence joins TRBV20-1 and TRBJ2-7; 7 nucleotides align to TRBD1. The receptor comes from a human donor in good health, serving as a control. CDR3 amino acids: CSARDRRQGDPYEQYF. Written as DNA, the CDR3 is TGCAGTGCTAGAGATCGAAGACAGGGAGACCCCTACGAGCAGTACTTC.